The present T cell receptor (beta chain) was sequenced within a study of shared clonotypes between healthy human individuals. Both subsets, CD45RA+ naive and CD45RA-negative memory, were split from the CD4+ cells. Germline V gene data show CDR1 as MNHEY and CDR2 as SVGAGI. Trimming removed 7 bases from V and 9 bases from J, with 16 bases in between. The CDR3 sequence is 13 residues long. This table comes from immunoSEQ multiplex PCR, and its TCRdb copy is limited to in-frame clones, with some not included. The sample consists of 2 million to 2.5 million clones, 93% of them appearing once. This clonotype was sampled from a man between 18 and 35 years old in good health. Some clones in this sample may be carry-over from other donors' samples. Sample: naive CD4+ T cells from PBMCs. The subset: CD45RA+ positively selected. The V gene is TRBV6-5, the J gene TRBJ1-3; D remains ambiguous. The CDR3 DNA reads TGTGCCAGCACCCACGTTGCGGACGGCACCATATATTTT. It codes for CASTHVADGTIYF.